This is a list of T cell receptor beta chains from one sample in a study of control samples from healthy donors and cancer patients. Some clones are missing from TCRdb's copy, which holds only in-frame ones; the method was immunoSEQ multiplex PCR. The sample consists of roughly 3,500 clones, around 77% of them appearing once. The source material was formalin-fixed, paraffin-embedded tissue. The origin of the receptors is a female donor with melanoma. Each CDR3 is given with its conserved first and last residue. D genes are given only for firm matches. For some rows the clone size is stated as once, few or many, or as a class when expanded; others skip it.

>.|TRBV9|few|TRBJ2-3
CASSVVPSTDTQYF
TGTGCCAGCAGCGTAGTCCCTAGCACAGATACGCAGTATTTT
>TRBD1|TRBV7-9|.|TRBJ2-7
CASSSQGQGAYEQYF
TGTGCCAGCAGCTCCCAGGGACAGGGGGCGTACGAGCAGTACTTC
>.|TRBV10-3|few|TRBJ2-6
CASWGDSSGANVLTF
TGTGCCTCCTGGGGGGACAGCTCTGGGGCCAACGTCCTGACTTTC
>TRBD2|TRBV18|.|TRBJ2-7
CASSAQRGGYEQYF
TGTGCCAGCTCAGCCCAGCGGGGGGGGTACGAGCAGTACTTC
>.|TRBV18|.|TRBJ1-3
CASSPWTPGNTIYF
TGTGCCAGCTCACCTTGGACTCCTGGAAACACCATATATTTT
>.|TRBV30|.|TRBJ1-1
CAWSTWSRVDTEAFF
TGTGCCTGGAGTACTTGGTCCCGCGTGGACACTGAAGCTTTCTTT
>.|TRBV18|few|TRBJ2-7
CASSQAPSYEQYF
TGTGCCAGCTCCCAGGCACCTTCCTACGAGCAGTACTTC
>.|TRBV19|.|TRBJ2-7
CATSLGQHREQYF
TGTGCCACCTCCTTAGGTCAGCATCGCGAGCAGTACTTC
>.|TRBV6-5|.|TRBJ2-2
CASSSGQNTGELFF
TGTGCCAGCAGTTCGGGACAGAACACCGGGGAGCTGTTTTTT
>.|TRBV12-5|.|TRBJ1-4
CASGFFVGRIFEKLFF
TGTGCTAGTGGCTTTTTTGTGGGGAGAATTTTTGAAAAACTGTTTTTT
>.|TRBV18|.|TRBJ1-5
CASSPQGRQPQHF
TGTGCCAGCTCACCCCAAGGGCGCCAGCCCCAGCATTTT
>.|TRBV19|.|TRBJ2-1
CASSPLGGEQFF
TGTGCCAGTAGCCCCCTAGGGGGTGAGCAGTTCTTC
>.|TRBV15|once|TRBJ2-5
CATSRDIGAEETQYF
TGTGCCACCAGCAGAGATATAGGGGCCGAAGAGACCCAGTACTTC
>TRBD1|TRBV9|.|TRBJ1-5
CASSDRQGGQPQHF
TGTGCCAGCAGCGATAGACAGGGTGGTCAGCCCCAGCATTTT
>.|TRBV29-1|.|TRBJ1-1
CSATSPPPTPTEAFF
TGCAGCGCTACAAGCCCTCCCCCGACCCCCACTGAAGCTTTCTTT
>TRBD2|TRBV18|.|TRBJ2-1
CASSPPTSGYNEQFF
TGTGCCAGCTCACCACCGACTAGCGGGTACAATGAGCAGTTCTTC
>TRBD1|TRBV3-1/TRBV3-2|.|TRBJ2-1
CASSPGTGVHNEQFF
TGTGCCAGCAGCCCCGGGACAGGGGTCCACAATGAGCAGTTCTTC
>.|TRBV11-2|.|TRBJ2-2
CASSAMGIRGAPGELFF
TGTGCCAGCAGCGCCATGGGAATCCGGGGGGCCCCCGGAGAGCTGTTTTTT
>.|TRBV5-4|.|TRBJ2-2
CASSFLELSGELFF
TGTGCCAGCAGCTTTCTAGAGTTGTCCGGGGAGCTGTTTTTT
>.|TRBV11-2|.|TRBJ1-5
CASSLESGSNQPQHF
TGTGCCAGCAGCTTAGAGTCAGGGAGCAATCAGCCCCAGCATTTT
>.|TRBV28|once|TRBJ2-2
CASSLSWGGLVTGELFF
TGTGCCAGCAGTTTATCCTGGGGGGGGCTTGTCACCGGGGAGCTGTTTTTT
>.|TRBV5-1|once|TRBJ2-5
CASSPWGRETQYF
TGCGCCAGCAGCCCATGGGGGAGGGAGACCCAGTACTTC
>.|TRBV6-5|.|TRBJ1-5
CASSAEEGQPQHF
TGTGCCAGCAGCGCCGAGGAGGGTCAGCCCCAGCATTTT
>TRBD2|TRBV29-1|few|TRBJ2-7
CSVGKTSGSEQYF
TGCAGCGTGGGGAAAACTAGCGGGAGCGAGCAGTACTTC
>.|TRBV7-2|large|TRBJ1-1
CASSLEVGLAFF
TGTGCCAGCAGCTTAGAGGTTGGGCTCGCTTTCTTT
>.|TRBV19|.|TRBJ2-2
CASSSPLVRFF
TGTGCCAGTAGTAGCCCGCTGGTGAGGTTTTTT
>.|TRBV4-2|.|TRBJ1-1
CASSQSTGGLEAFF
TGTGCCAGCAGCCAATCAACAGGCGGGCTTGAAGCTTTCTTT
>.|TRBV27|.|TRBJ2-1
CASSSQKDEQFF
TGTGCCAGCAGTTCCCAGAAAGATGAGCAGTTCTTC
>.|TRBV20-1|.|TRBJ2-1
CSASEYGRPNEQFF
TGCAGTGCTAGTGAATACGGACGCCCCAATGAGCAGTTCTTC
>.|TRBV29-1|.|TRBJ2-4
CSVDGRGNIQYF
TGCAGCGTTGACGGGAGAGGGAACATTCAGTACTTC
>.|TRBV7-9|.|TRBJ2-3
CASSLGARDTQYF
TGTGCCAGCAGCTTAGGAGCACGGGATACGCAGTATTTT
>TRBD2|TRBV10-3|.|TRBJ2-5
CAISAGTSGRVEETQYF
TGTGCCATCAGTGCCGGGACTAGCGGGAGGGTGGAAGAGACCCAGTACTTC
>.|TRBV27|.|TRBJ2-1
CASSYLTSGYNEQFF
TGTGCCAGCAGTTACTTGACTAGTGGTTACAATGAGCAGTTCTTC
>.|TRBV28|few|TRBJ2-3
CASSLRKRASTDTQYF
TGTGCCAGCAGTTTACGCAAGCGGGCAAGCACAGATACGCAGTATTTT
>TRBD2|TRBV11-2|few|TRBJ2-7
CASSSLSGRAYEQYF
TGTGCCAGCAGCTCGCTTAGCGGGAGGGCCTACGAGCAGTACTTC
>.|TRBV6-5|.|TRBJ2-7
CASTGAWSSYEQYF
TGTGCCAGCACAGGGGCGTGGAGCTCCTACGAGCAGTACTTC
>TRBD2|TRBV9|.|TRBJ2-2
CASSARETSGSGELFF
TGTGCCAGCAGCGCAAGGGAGACTAGCGGGAGCGGGGAGCTGTTTTTT
>TRBD1|TRBV9|few|TRBJ1-1
CASSRQGASQTEAFF
TGTGCCAGCAGCCGACAGGGGGCGAGTCAAACTGAAGCTTTCTTT
>.|TRBV28|.|TRBJ2-5
CASSFTGPLLGTQYF
TGTGCCAGCAGTTTCACGGGGCCTCTATTGGGGACCCAGTACTTC
>.|TRBV11-2|.|TRBJ2-7
CASSVHEQYF
TGTGCCAGCAGTGTGCACGAGCAGTACTTC
>TRBD2|TRBV9|.|TRBJ2-5
CASSVGAGAWETQYF
TGTGCCAGCAGCGTAGGAGCGGGGGCTTGGGAGACCCAGTACTTC
>.|TRBV5-8|.|TRBJ2-3
CASSSDSHTQYF
TGTGCCAGCAGCTCGGACTCACATACGCAGTATTTT
>.|TRBV7-2|.|TRBJ2-7
CASSSGGRRSYEQYF
TGTGCCAGCAGCTCCGGCGGCCGACGCTCCTACGAGCAGTACTTC
>.|TRBV7-9|.|TRBJ2-3
CASSLAGWGVGLADTQYF
TGTGCCAGCAGCTTAGCGGGGTGGGGAGTCGGGCTAGCAGATACGCAGTATTTT
>TRBD2|TRBV10-3|.|TRBJ2-1
CAISPRGGHNEQFF
TGTGCCATCAGCCCTCGGGGGGGACACAATGAGCAGTTCTTC
>.|TRBV2|.|TRBJ2-5
CASKGLGETQYF
TGTGCCAGCAAGGGACTGGGAGAAACCCAGTACTTC
>.|TRBV5-6|few|TRBJ1-2
CASNFGQYGYTF
TGTGCCAGCAACTTCGGACAGTATGGCTACACCTTC
>.|TRBV10-3|.|TRBJ2-3
CAIGSSYHTDTQYF
TGTGCCATCGGGTCGTCTTACCACACAGATACGCAGTATTTT
>TRBD1|TRBV7-3|once|TRBJ2-2
CASSPGTGANTGELFF
TGTGCCAGCAGCCCGGGAACAGGGGCGAACACCGGGGAGCTGTTTTTT
>.|TRBV18|once|TRBJ1-1
CASSPELRDTEAFF
TGTGCCAGCTCACCAGAGCTTAGAGACACTGAAGCTTTCTTT
>TRBD1|TRBV7-9|.|TRBJ1-4
CASSLGTGGGEKLFF
TGTGCCAGCAGCTTAGGGACAGGGGGAGGTGAAAAACTGTTTTTT
>.|TRBV12-3/TRBV12-4|.|TRBJ2-7
CASSPGARDEQYF
TGTGCCAGCAGCCCCGGTGCCCGAGACGAGCAGTACTTC
>.|TRBV25-1|.|TRBJ1-1
CASETALEAFF
TGTGCCAGCGAGACGGCCCTTGAAGCTTTCTTT
>.|TRBV6-5|.|TRBJ1-4
CASSRTNYGKLFF
TGTGCCAGCTCTCGGACGAATTATGGAAAACTGTTTTTT
>TRBD2|TRBV19|.|TRBJ2-7
CASSRGLAGVAGYEQYF
TGTGCCAGTAGTCGGGGACTAGCGGGAGTAGCGGGCTACGAGCAGTACTTC